The 16 T cell receptor beta chains below come from one sample, sequenced in a study of human T cells and chemical hapten exposure. Regarding time point: patch test 2, 6 weeks after DPC sensitization. The treatment was: therapeutic diphenylcyclopropenone sensitization with weekly scalp DPC. TCRdb processed the RACE reads anew with MiXCR; each CDR3 protein has one entry. The data contain some 81,000 distinct CDR3 sequences, 11% of them singletons. The sequences come from whole blood, collected in connection with sensitization to the hapten diphenylcyclopropenone (DPC). These receptors were taken from a man aged 18 to 35 with alopecia areata. Some clones in this sample may be carry-over from other donors' samples.

The CDR3 sequence is CASKVGGVKNIQYF. The DNA of the CDR3 is TGTGCCAGCAAGGTTGGCGGGGTCAAAAACATTCAGTACTTC. The chain carries TRBV28 and TRBJ2-4; a possible D gene is TRBD2 (6 bases). The CDR3 covers 14 residues. Trimming cost V 7 bases and J 3 bases, with 13 bases left between them. Germline values: CDR1 MDHEN, CDR2 SYDVKM. The whole variable domain, filled in from reference TRBV28 and TRBJ2-4, reads DVKVTQSSRYLVKRTGEKVFLECVQDMDHENMFWYRQDPGLGLRLIYFSYDVKMKEKGDIPEGYSVSREKKERFSLILESASTNQTSMYLCASKVGGVKNIQYFGAGTRLSVL.

This clonotype has at least ten counts. This chain uses TRBV2 with TRBJ2-5, with D hard to call. Germline CDR1 reads SNHLY; CDR2 reads FYNNEI. This CDR3 region has 13 residues. V lost 8 bases to trimming and J lost 1 base, with 11 bases between them. CDR3 coding DNA: TGTGCCAGCCAGGTTGACGCCCAAGAGACCCAGTACTTC. It yields the protein CASQVDAQETQYF.

This clonotype was picked up a small number of times. V usage is TRBV5-1 and J usage is TRBJ2-1; either TRBD1 or TRBD2 may supply D (5 bases each). Deletions cut 0 bases from V and 10 bases from J, with 14 bases between. The CDR3 contains 14 residues. Per germline, CDR1 SGHRS and CDR2 YFSETQ. Here the CDR3 reads CASSLDPGAREQFF. Written as DNA, the CDR3 is TGCGCCAGCAGCTTGGATCCCGGGGCTAGGGAGCAGTTCTTC.

As to this clonotype: This may be a read error, as it is one base from a much larger clone. V is TRBV6-1 and J is TRBJ2-4; the match to TRBD1 covers 10 bases. The germline CDR1 and CDR2 sequences are MNHNS and SASEGT. The length of the CDR3 is 14 residues. V trimming: 6 bases; J trimming: 6 bases; junction bases outside the gene matches: 5. As DNA, the CDR3 is TGTGCCAGCAGACGGACAGGGGGTGGAAACATTCAGTACTTC. Its translation is CASRRTGGGNIQYF.

This clonotype has only a few counts. This chain connects TRBV5-5 to TRBJ2-7, with D possibly TRBD1 on 6 matching bases. V was pared by 0 bases and J by 1 base, with 11 bases between. CDR1 SGHKS and CDR2 YYEKEE come from the germline V gene (reference sequence). This CDR3 region has 15 residues. CDR3 nucleotides: TGTGCCAGCAGCTTGGAGGACAGCTTTTCCTACGAGCAGTACGTC. This codes for CASSLEDSFSYEQYV.

The chain couples TRBV6-2 or TRBV6-3 to TRBJ2-7, with a weak D call TRBD1 (6 bases). The V end was cut by 5 bases, the J end by 5 bases, with 19 bases between. The V gene's germline CDR1 is MNHEY and CDR2 SVGEGT. The CDR3 runs 15 residues. CDR3 nucleotides: TGTGCCAGCAGTCCACAGGGAGACGGGCCCCACGAGCAGTACGTC. Translating it yields CASSPQGDGPHEQYV.

This clonotype was seen a handful of times. This rearrangement joins TRBV20-1 to TRBJ1-1, with 7 bases lining up with TRBD1. The ends lost 2 bases at V and 3 bases at J; junction bases unmatched: 3. Per germline, CDR1 DFQATT and CDR2 SNEGSKA (reference sequence). The CDR3 spans 13 residues. This chain's CDR3 is CSARRGQDTEAFF. The CDR3, as DNA: TGCAGTGCTAGAAGGGGGCAGGACACTGAAGCTTTCTTT.

This clonotype has ten or more counts. V is TRBV18 and J is TRBJ1-1; D is ambiguous. CDR1 is KGHSH, CDR2 LQKENI, per germline. This CDR3 region has 13 residues. Trimming took 5 bases from V and 1 from J, leaving 8 bases between them. Here the CDR3 reads CASSSKRNTEAFF. Here the CDR3 DNA reads TGTGCCAGCTCATCCAAAAGGAACACTGAAGCTTTCTTT.

For the CDR3, the DNA is TGCAGTGCTAGATCCCCTCGCGGGGAATCAGATACGCAGTATTTT. It specifies CSARSPRGESDTQYF. The chain is built from TRBV20-1 and TRBJ2-3, with D tentatively TRBD2 (6 bases). Germline CDR1 DFQATT, CDR2 SNEGSKA (reference sequence). Between the trimmed V and J ends, which lost 2 bases and 4 bases, there was a span of 16 bases. The CDR3 has 15 residues.

This chain connects TRBV20-1 to TRBJ1-5, with a tentative D call TRBD1 (6 bases). The germline gives CDR1 DFQATT, CDR2 SNEGSKA (reference sequence). Trimming removed 4 bases at V and 4 bases at J, with 11 bases between. This CDR3 spans 13 amino acids. The CDR3 DNA sequence: TGCAGTGCTACAGGACAGACTAATCAGCCCCAGCATTTT. Its translation: CSATGQTNQPQHF.

CDR3 sequence reads: CASSLVWVGAFF. The CDR3 DNA reads TGTGCCAGCAGCTTAGTCTGGGTTGGAGCTTTCTTT. The chain combines TRBV7-2 with TRBJ1-1; D not certain. CDR1 is SGHTA, CDR2 FQGNSA, per germline. V lost 1 base to trimming and J lost 10 bases, with 10 bases between them. There are 12 residues in the CDR3.

This clonotype has just a few counts. The rearrangement links TRBV11-1 to TRBJ2-5, with TRBD1 as a possible D gene (5 bases). Germline V lookup: CDR1 SGHAT, CDR2 FQDESV (reference sequence). V shed 5 bases and J shed 0 bases, with 7 bases lying between them. The CDR3 runs 13 residues. CDR3 residues: CASSLGHQETQYF. DNA of the CDR3: TGTGCCAGCAGCCTGGGGCACCAAGAGACCCAGTACTTC. The entire variable domain, with the rest obtained from reference TRBV11-1 and TRBJ2-5, is as follows: EAEVAQSPRYKITEKSQAVAFWCDPISGHATLYWYRQILGQGPELLVQFQDESVVDDSQLPKDRFSAERLKGVDSTLKIQPAELGDSAMYLCASSLGHQETQYFGPGTRLLVL.

This clonotype was seen more than once but under ten times. This chain connects TRBV19 to TRBJ2-1, with 9 positions matching TRBD2. Germline V gives CDR1 LNHDA, CDR2 SQIVND (reference sequence). V lost 1 base, J lost 4 bases, and 11 bases stayed unmatched. This CDR3 spans 18 amino acids. CDR3 amino acids: CASSIGTSVPVMYNEQFF. The CDR3 DNA follows: TGTGCCAGTAGTATAGGGACTAGCGTGCCCGTCATGTACAATGAGCAGTTCTTC.

This clonotype was picked up a small number of times. The chain employs TRBV5-5 and TRBJ1-1; no clear D gene. Trimming stripped 0 bases from V and 3 bases from J, with 6 bases between. Germline V gene data show CDR1 as SGHKS and CDR2 as YYEKEE (reference sequence). CDR3 length: 13 residues. CDR3 sequence (DNA): TGTGCCAGCAGCTTGGACAGCTACACTGAAGCTTTCTTT. Residues: CASSLDSYTEAFF.

This clonotype has just a few counts. This sequence joins TRBV4-1 and TRBJ2-3; TRBD2 agrees at 8 bases. The CDR3 runs to 14 residues. Unmatched junction bases numbered 5, after V lost 2 bases and J lost 7 bases. CDR1 is MGHRA and CDR2 is YSYEKL in the germline V gene. This CDR3 is CASSQKSGGHTQYF. The CDR3, as DNA: TGCGCCAGCAGCCAAAAGAGCGGGGGCCATACGCAGTATTTT.

This clonotype was seen at least ten times. Written as DNA, the CDR3 is TGTGCCAGCAGTTTACTGGCAGCCAACTATGGCTACACCTTC. As protein: CASSLLAANYGYTF. The rearrangement joins TRBV28 to TRBJ1-2; D call uncertain. Germline V gives CDR1 MDHEN, CDR2 SYDVKM. The CDR3 contains 14 residues. The V end was cut by 2 bases, the J end by 2 bases, with 9 bases between.